The sequence of this TCR beta chain was determined in a study of cytomegalovirus exposure and HLA in healthy donors. The overall study: Unique TCR beta sequences numbering some 110 million came from 150 million to 200 million T cells in an earlier analysis. Study outcomes and limitations: Per published reports, the classifier diagnosed cytomegalovirus status with high specificity and sensitivity. Cytomegalovirus association was listed for 150 or so TCR beta chains.

PCR amplification relied on 60 Vbeta primers (plus 13 Jbeta primers). Clones were sequenced by immunoSEQ multiplex PCR, and TCRdb holds only the in-frame ones, with some missing. The table includes 100,000 or so clones, 80% to 90% detected once. On this clone: The target antigen is unknown.

V gave up 0 bases and J gave up 8 bases, with 20 bases separating them. CDR1 and CDR2 (germline): SGDLS, YYNGEE. This CDR3 has 16 amino acids. The specimen was PBMCs. The rearrangement joins TRBV9 to TRBJ1-2; D is unclear. The source of this sequence is a woman aged 18-29 years in good health and CMV-seronegative. The CDR3 DNA sequence: TGTGCCAGCAGCGTAGGGAGCGGGCGAAATTCCGGAGGCTACACCTTC. Translated: CASSVGSGRNSGGYTF.